The sequence of this TCR beta chain was determined in a study of blood T cell repertoires in COVID-19. Study overall: Acute and convalescent COVID-19 specimens originated in the United States, Italy and Spain. PBMCs, B-cell-depleted T cells, or T cells provided the cDNA or gDNA that made up the material.

Some clones are missing from TCRdb's copy, which holds only in-frame ones; the method was immunoSEQ multiplex PCR. The sample includes about 330,000 clones, 88% seen only once; the top ten take roughly 4%. Germline CDR1 is MDHEN and CDR2 is SYDVKM. The V and J ends lost 3 bases and 3 bases respectively, with 21 bases between them. CDR3 length equals 18 residues. The chain uses TRBV28 and TRBJ2-1; possible D gene TRBD2, 6 bases. This clonotype was sampled from a woman aged 45-60 years with active or convalescent COVID-19. The sequencing sample was made of peripheral blood. The CDR3 spells CASSFEAAGNPYYNEQFF. The CDR3 nucleotides read TGTGCCAGCAGTTTTGAGGCCGCGGGGAACCCTTACTACAATGAGCAGTTCTTC. Combining the CDR3 with reference TRBV28 and TRBJ2-1 gives the whole variable domain DVKVTQSSRYLVKRTGEKVFLECVQDMDHENMFWYRQDPGLGLRLIYFSYDVKMKEKGDIPEGYSVSREKKERFSLILESASTNQTSMYLCASSFEAAGNPYYNEQFFGPGTRLTVL.